A selection of T cell receptor beta chains follows, all from one sample in a study of blood T cell repertoires in COVID-19. Measured with immunoSEQ multiplex PCR; TCRdb has only the in-frame clones, and not every one. Here the sample spans approximately 99,000 clones, 84% being singletons. Material for sequencing was peripheral blood. These receptors were collected from a man in his 70s with active or convalescent COVID-19. CDR3s include the opening cysteine and the closing phenylalanine or tryptophan. D genes are given only for firm matches. The size of a clone is reported for some rows only, either as once, few or many, or as a class for expanded clones.

j_call: TRBJ1-2; d_call: TRBD1; cdr3_length: 13; clone_size: -; v_call: TRBV6-6; cdr3_nt: TGTGCCAGCAGTGTACAGGGGGCTTCGGGCTACACCTTC; cdr3_aa: CASSVQGASGYTF
j_call: TRBJ2-2; d_call: -; cdr3_length: 14; clone_size: -; v_call: TRBV5-1; cdr3_nt: TGCGCCAGCAGCTTGGGGACTAACACCGGGGAGCTGTTTTTT; cdr3_aa: CASSLGTNTGELFF
j_call: TRBJ2-7; d_call: TRBD1; cdr3_length: 14; clone_size: -; v_call: TRBV5-1; cdr3_nt: TGCGCCAGCAGATCGGGGACAGGTTCCTACGAGCAGTACTTC; cdr3_aa: CASRSGTGSYEQYF
j_call: TRBJ1-2; d_call: TRBD1; cdr3_length: 13; clone_size: -; v_call: TRBV5-6; cdr3_nt: TGTGCCAGCAGCTGGACAGGGAAGATTGGCTACACCTTC; cdr3_aa: CASSWTGKIGYTF
j_call: TRBJ1-1; d_call: -; cdr3_length: 13; clone_size: -; v_call: TRBV5-6; cdr3_nt: TGTGCCAGCAGACGGAGAGAGAACACTGAAGCTTTCTTT; cdr3_aa: CASRRRENTEAFF
j_call: TRBJ2-2; d_call: -; cdr3_length: 16; clone_size: -; v_call: TRBV2; cdr3_nt: TGTGCCAGCAGTACCCAGGGCCTTTTAAACACCGGGGAGCTGTTTTTT; cdr3_aa: CASSTQGLLNTGELFF
j_call: TRBJ1-5; d_call: -; cdr3_length: 13; clone_size: -; v_call: TRBV4-1; cdr3_nt: TGCGCCAGCAGCCAAGTTGGGCTTTGGCCCCAGCATTTT; cdr3_aa: CASSQVGLWPQHF
j_call: TRBJ2-2; d_call: TRBD1; cdr3_length: 15; clone_size: -; v_call: TRBV18; cdr3_nt: TGTGCCAGCTCGCCTATGACAGGGAGTACCGGGGAGCTGTTTTTT; cdr3_aa: CASSPMTGSTGELFF
j_call: TRBJ1-2; d_call: -; cdr3_length: 13; clone_size: -; v_call: TRBV18; cdr3_nt: TGTGCCAGCTCATCGCAGGGCTTCGCGGGCTACACCTTC; cdr3_aa: CASSSQGFAGYTF
j_call: TRBJ2-2; d_call: TRBD2; cdr3_length: 15; clone_size: -; v_call: TRBV7-3; cdr3_nt: TGTGCCAGCAGCTTGGGACTAGCAAGTACCGGGGAGCTGTTTTTT; cdr3_aa: CASSLGLASTGELFF
j_call: TRBJ1-1; d_call: -; cdr3_length: 13; clone_size: -; v_call: TRBV19; cdr3_nt: TGTGCCAGTAGTCCGAGGACAGCAACTGAAGCTTTCTTT; cdr3_aa: CASSPRTATEAFF
j_call: TRBJ2-1; d_call: -; cdr3_length: 16; clone_size: -; v_call: TRBV4-1; cdr3_nt: TGCGCCAGCAGCCAAGTTCAGGCCACCTCCTACAATGAGCAGTTCTTC; cdr3_aa: CASSQVQATSYNEQFF
j_call: TRBJ2-5; d_call: TRBD1; cdr3_length: 14; clone_size: -; v_call: TRBV5-6; cdr3_nt: TGTGCCAGCAGCTTTCATGACAGGGTAGAGACCCAGTACTTC; cdr3_aa: CASSFHDRVETQYF
j_call: TRBJ1-2; d_call: -; cdr3_length: 12; clone_size: -; v_call: TRBV21-1; cdr3_nt: TGTGCCAGCAGCAACTCACTCGGGGGCTACACCTTC; cdr3_aa: CASSNSLGGYTF
j_call: TRBJ2-5; d_call: -; cdr3_length: 13; clone_size: -; v_call: TRBV5-1; cdr3_nt: TGCGCCAGCACGACTAGAGGCCAAGAGACCCAGTACTTC; cdr3_aa: CASTTRGQETQYF
j_call: TRBJ2-7; d_call: TRBD2; cdr3_length: 10; clone_size: few; v_call: TRBV2; cdr3_nt: TGTGCCAGCAGCGGTAACGGGGGGGACTTC; cdr3_aa: CASSGNGGDF
j_call: TRBJ1-1; d_call: -; cdr3_length: 13; clone_size: -; v_call: TRBV13; cdr3_nt: TGTGCCAGCCATGTCCGACAGTTTACTGAAGCTTTCTTT; cdr3_aa: CASHVRQFTEAFF
j_call: TRBJ2-3; d_call: -; cdr3_length: 10; clone_size: -; v_call: TRBV2; cdr3_nt: TGTGCCAGCAGTGAAGCGAGCTGGTATTTT; cdr3_aa: CASSEASWYF
j_call: TRBJ2-2; d_call: TRBD1; cdr3_length: 17; clone_size: -; v_call: TRBV7-2; cdr3_nt: TGTGCCAGCAGCTCTCCGGGACAGGGGGCGAACACCGGGGAGCTGTTTTTT; cdr3_aa: CASSSPGQGANTGELFF
j_call: TRBJ2-1; d_call: TRBD2; cdr3_length: 18; clone_size: once; v_call: TRBV19; cdr3_nt: TGTGCCAGTACCCAGGGTGGGCTAGCGGGGGCCCTGGGGAATGAGCAGTTCTTC; cdr3_aa: CASTQGGLAGALGNEQFF
j_call: TRBJ2-5; d_call: -; cdr3_length: 13; clone_size: -; v_call: TRBV3-1/TRBV3-2; cdr3_nt: TGTGCCAGCAGCCAAGTACGAGGGGAGACCCAGTACTTC; cdr3_aa: CASSQVRGETQYF
j_call: TRBJ1-2; d_call: -; cdr3_length: 12; clone_size: -; v_call: TRBV27; cdr3_nt: TGTGCCAGCAAATCGGAGTCCTATGGCTACACCTTC; cdr3_aa: CASKSESYGYTF
j_call: TRBJ2-3; d_call: TRBD1; cdr3_length: 15; clone_size: -; v_call: TRBV7-9; cdr3_nt: TGTGCCAGCAGCTTAGGGGACAGGGTTGGAGATACGCAGTATTTT; cdr3_aa: CASSLGDRVGDTQYF
j_call: TRBJ1-4; d_call: -; cdr3_length: 15; clone_size: -; v_call: TRBV2; cdr3_nt: TGTGCCAGCAGCGGGAGGGGGACCCCTAATGAAAAACTGTTTTTT; cdr3_aa: CASSGRGTPNEKLFF
j_call: TRBJ1-5; d_call: -; cdr3_length: 16; clone_size: -; v_call: TRBV28; cdr3_nt: TGTGCCAGCAGTCTCATCCCGGGACTAAGCAATCAGCCCCAGCATTTT; cdr3_aa: CASSLIPGLSNQPQHF
j_call: TRBJ2-6; d_call: -; cdr3_length: 18; clone_size: -; v_call: TRBV3-1/TRBV3-2; cdr3_nt: TGTGCCAGCAGCCCCTGGCAGGGAAGTCGCTCTGGGGCCAACGTCCTGACTTTC; cdr3_aa: CASSPWQGSRSGANVLTF
j_call: TRBJ1-2; d_call: TRBD1; cdr3_length: 14; clone_size: once; v_call: TRBV3-1/TRBV3-2; cdr3_nt: TGTGCCAGCAGCCACGGACAGGGTCGGTATGGCTACACCTTC; cdr3_aa: CASSHGQGRYGYTF
j_call: TRBJ1-6; d_call: TRBD1; cdr3_length: 16; clone_size: -; v_call: TRBV27; cdr3_nt: TGTGCCAGCAGTCCCCTTACCGGGACAGTTTATTCACCCCTCCACTTT; cdr3_aa: CASSPLTGTVYSPLHF
j_call: TRBJ1-2; d_call: TRBD1; cdr3_length: 16; clone_size: -; v_call: TRBV5-1; cdr3_nt: TGCGCCAGCAGCACCCTCGGACAGGGGGCGGGCTATGGCTACACCTTC; cdr3_aa: CASSTLGQGAGYGYTF
j_call: TRBJ1-2; d_call: TRBD1; cdr3_length: 13; clone_size: few; v_call: TRBV6-5; cdr3_nt: TGTGCCAGCACCGACAGGGGGCGCGTGGGCTACACCTTC; cdr3_aa: CASTDRGRVGYTF
j_call: TRBJ2-7; d_call: -; cdr3_length: 19; clone_size: -; v_call: TRBV10-2; cdr3_nt: TGCGCCAGCAGTGGGGAGGTGGTAGGCAGCGTTATCCCCTCCTACGAGCAGTACTTC; cdr3_aa: CASSGEVVGSVIPSYEQYF
j_call: TRBJ2-1; d_call: TRBD2; cdr3_length: 12; clone_size: -; v_call: TRBV30; cdr3_nt: TGTGCCTGGAGCGGGGGGGCCGATGAGCAGTTCTTC; cdr3_aa: CAWSGGADEQFF
j_call: TRBJ2-6; d_call: TRBD2; cdr3_length: 15; clone_size: -; v_call: TRBV6-2/TRBV6-3; cdr3_nt: TGTGCCAGCAGTTCGCGGACTAGCCGATCGGATTTCCTGACTTTC; cdr3_aa: CASSSRTSRSDFLTF
j_call: TRBJ1-4; d_call: TRBD1; cdr3_length: 15; clone_size: -; v_call: TRBV6-6; cdr3_nt: TGTGCCAGCAGTAACGGACAGGCAACTAATGAAAAACTGTTTTTT; cdr3_aa: CASSNGQATNEKLFF
j_call: TRBJ2-3; d_call: TRBD2; cdr3_length: 16; clone_size: -; v_call: TRBV10-3; cdr3_nt: TGTGCCATCAGTGAGTTGGGACTAGCGGGAGGGGATACGCAGTATTTT; cdr3_aa: CAISELGLAGGDTQYF
j_call: TRBJ2-7; d_call: TRBD1; cdr3_length: 15; clone_size: few; v_call: TRBV6-2/TRBV6-3; cdr3_nt: TGTGCCAGCAGTTACGCCGACAGGGGATTGAGCGAGCAGTACTTC; cdr3_aa: CASSYADRGLSEQYF
j_call: TRBJ1-5; d_call: -; cdr3_length: 13; clone_size: -; v_call: TRBV18; cdr3_nt: TGTGCCAGCTCACCAGGGAGGGATCAGCCCCAGCATTTT; cdr3_aa: CASSPGRDQPQHF
j_call: TRBJ1-3; d_call: -; cdr3_length: 16; clone_size: -; v_call: TRBV28; cdr3_nt: TGTGCCAGCAGTTTGGGAGGGGGTTTCTCTGGAAACACCATATATTTT; cdr3_aa: CASSLGGGFSGNTIYF
j_call: TRBJ1-1; d_call: -; cdr3_length: 14; clone_size: few; v_call: TRBV16; cdr3_nt: TGTGCCAGCAGCCGGATGCAGGTGAACACTGAAGCTTTCTTT; cdr3_aa: CASSRMQVNTEAFF
j_call: TRBJ2-1; d_call: -; cdr3_length: 14; clone_size: -; v_call: TRBV19; cdr3_nt: TGTGCCAGTAGTATTTCGGACTTGAGGGATGAGCAGTTCTTC; cdr3_aa: CASSISDLRDEQFF
j_call: TRBJ1-1; d_call: -; cdr3_length: 13; clone_size: few; v_call: TRBV11-2; cdr3_nt: TGTGCCAGCAGTGCAGGGCTGAACACTGAAGCTTTCTTT; cdr3_aa: CASSAGLNTEAFF